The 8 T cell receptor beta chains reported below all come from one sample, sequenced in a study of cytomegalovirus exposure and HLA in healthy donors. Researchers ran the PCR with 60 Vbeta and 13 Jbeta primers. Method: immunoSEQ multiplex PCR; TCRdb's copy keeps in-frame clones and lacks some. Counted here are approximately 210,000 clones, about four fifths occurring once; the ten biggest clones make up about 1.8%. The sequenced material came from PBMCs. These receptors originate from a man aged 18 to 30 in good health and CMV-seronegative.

CDR3 sequence (DNA): TGCAGCGTTGAGGGACAGGGCCGCTACGAGCAGTACTTC. Its translation: CSVEGQGRYEQYF. V is TRBV29-1 and J is TRBJ2-7; 9 bases line up with TRBD1. V dropped 3 bases and J dropped 3; count of bases not matched to a gene: 3. This CDR3 comprises 13 residues. Germline V gene sequence: CDR1 SQVTM, CDR2 ANQGSEA.

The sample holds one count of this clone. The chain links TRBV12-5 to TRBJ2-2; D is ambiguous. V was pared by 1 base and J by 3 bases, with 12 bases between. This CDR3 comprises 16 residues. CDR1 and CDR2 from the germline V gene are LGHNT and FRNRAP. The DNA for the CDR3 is TGTGCTAGTGGTTTGGGGAGTACCCTTTACACCGGGGAGCTGTTTTTT. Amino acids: CASGLGSTLYTGELFF.

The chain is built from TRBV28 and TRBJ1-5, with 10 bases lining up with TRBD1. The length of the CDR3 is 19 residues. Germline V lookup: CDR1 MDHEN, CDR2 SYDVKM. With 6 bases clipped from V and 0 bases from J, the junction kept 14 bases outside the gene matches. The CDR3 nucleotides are TGTGCCAGCAGCCTGGCGGGACAGGGGCTTTGGGGTAGCAATCAGCCCCAGCATTTT. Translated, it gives CASSLAGQGLWGSNQPQHF.

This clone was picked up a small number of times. This CDR3 is CASSAQGREKLFF. CDR3 bases: TGTGCCAGTAGTGCGCAGGGAAGGGAAAAACTGTTTTTT. The chain combines TRBV19 with TRBJ1-4; D perhaps matches TRBD1 (5 bases). The ends were cut back, 5 bases at V and 8 bases at J, with 12 bases in the middle. Germline CDR1 reads LNHDA; CDR2 reads SQIVND (reference sequence). The CDR3 extends over 13 amino acids. Drawing the rest from reference TRBV19 and TRBJ1-4, the complete variable domain is DGGITQSPKYLFRKEGQNVTLSCEQNLNHDAMYWYRQDPGQGLRLIYYSQIVNDFQKGDIAEGYSVSREKKESFPLTVTSAQKNPTAFYLCASSAQGREKLFFGSGTQLSVL.

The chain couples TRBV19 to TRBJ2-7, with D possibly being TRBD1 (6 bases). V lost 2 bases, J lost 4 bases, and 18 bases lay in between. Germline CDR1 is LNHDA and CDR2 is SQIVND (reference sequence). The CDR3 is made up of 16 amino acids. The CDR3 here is CASSIRLPGQAYEQYF. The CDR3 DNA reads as TGTGCCAGTAGTATAAGGCTGCCGGGACAAGCTTACGAGCAGTACTTC.

CDR3 bases: TGCGCCAGCAGCGACGGACACGACTCCTACGAGCAGTACTTC. Translation gives CASSDGHDSYEQYF. This rearrangement joins TRBV4-3 to TRBJ2-7; maybe TRBD1 (5 bases). The germline gives CDR1 LGHNA, CDR2 YSLEER. The CDR3 runs to 14 residues. V was pared by 5 bases and J by 0 bases, with 11 bases between.

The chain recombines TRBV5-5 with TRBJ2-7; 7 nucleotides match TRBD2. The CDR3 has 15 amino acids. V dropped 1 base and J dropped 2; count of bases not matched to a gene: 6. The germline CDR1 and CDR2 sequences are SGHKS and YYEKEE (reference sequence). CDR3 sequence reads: CASSLTSGVAYEQYF. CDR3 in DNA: TGTGCCAGCAGCTTGACCAGCGGGGTTGCCTACGAGCAGTACTTC.

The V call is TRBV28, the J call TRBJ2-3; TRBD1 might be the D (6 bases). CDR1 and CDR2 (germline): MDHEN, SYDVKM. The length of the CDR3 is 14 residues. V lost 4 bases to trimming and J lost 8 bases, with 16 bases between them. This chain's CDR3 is CASSSTPGQTTQYF. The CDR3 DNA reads TGTGCCAGCAGTTCGACCCCCGGACAGACTACGCAGTATTTT.